These 14 T cell receptor beta chains were all obtained from the same sample, sequenced in a study of long-term antiretroviral therapy in people with HIV. Samples were assayed with immunoSEQ v3.0 at survey level. TCRdb keeps only in-frame clones here, not all; method: immunoSEQ multiplex PCR. The table includes about 43,000 clones, 94% detected once. The sample in question was unsorted PBMCs, obtained roughly 9.5 years after starting antiretroviral therapy. Receptors originate from a young man with HIV.

The rearrangement joins TRBV5-5 to TRBJ1-2, with D unresolved. V was pared by 1 base and J by 7 bases, with 11 bases between. The CDR3 extends over 13 amino acids. CDR1 and CDR2 (germline): SGHKS, YYEKEE (reference sequence). The CDR3 DNA is TGTGCCAGCAGCTTGCAAGGATTAGGTGGCTACACCTTC. It codes for CASSLQGLGGYTF.

This clone was counted a single time. This chain connects TRBV9 to TRBJ1-2, with D possibly matching TRBD1 (6 bases). The CDR3 consists of 15 residues. V lost 7 bases and J 2 bases, leaving 18 bases between the germline ends. Per germline, CDR1 SGDLS and CDR2 YYNGEE. The CDR3 sequence: CASSYTGWENYGYTF. CDR3 DNA sequence: TGTGCCAGCTCTTATACAGGGTGGGAAAACTATGGCTACACCTTC.

This clone was seen a single time. V gene TRBV7-2 combines with J gene TRBJ2-5, with 8 bases that match TRBD1. The CDR3 consists of 15 residues. V shed 5 bases and J 7 bases; nucleotides not matched to a gene: 12. Germline CDR1 and CDR2: SGHTA and FQGNSA. This CDR3 reads CASSARTGFLGTQYF. The CDR3 coding sequence is TGTGCCAGCAGCGCTCGGACAGGGTTTCTTGGGACCCAGTACTTC.

The J gene is TRBJ1-1, the V gene TRBV6-5; TRBD1 aligns across 9 bases. CDR3 size: 14 residues. Germline CDR1 is MNHEY and CDR2 is SVGAGI. Trimming removed 2 bases from V and 4 bases from J; junction bases left unmatched: 2. Written as DNA, the CDR3 is TGTGCCAGCAGTTACCTGACAGGGGGCACTGAAGCTTTCTTT. Protein product: CASSYLTGGTEAFF.

V usage is TRBV7-8 and J usage is TRBJ2-3; D not resolved. Germline V gives CDR1 SGHVS, CDR2 FQNEAQ. The CDR3 runs to 13 residues. Trimming pared 1 base from V and 9 bases from J, leaving 11 bases between. CDR3 protein: CASSLEIVGTQYF. CDR3 in DNA: TGTGCCAGCAGCTTAGAGATTGTGGGGACGCAGTATTTT.

V and J are TRBV7-9 and TRBJ1-2, with TRBD1 matching over 9 bases. With 0 bases clipped from V and 2 bases from J, the junction kept 1 base outside the gene matches. Germline loops: CDR1 SEHNR, CDR2 FQNEAQ (reference sequence). This CDR3 comprises 15 residues. CDR3 coding DNA: TGTGCCAGCAGCTTAGCGGGGACAGGGAACTATGGCTACACCTTC. As protein: CASSLAGTGNYGYTF.

The J gene is TRBJ2-3, the V gene TRBV5-1; 8 nucleotides match TRBD1. Trimming cost V 5 bases and J 0 bases; bases outside gene matches: 8. This CDR3 spans 16 amino acids. Germline values: CDR1 SGHRS, CDR2 YFSETQ. DNA for the CDR3: TGCGCCAGCAGGCAGGGGGCTACCTTTAGCACAGATACGCAGTATTTT. This gives the protein CASRQGATFSTDTQYF.

This clone was picked up one time. J is TRBJ1-1 and V is TRBV11-2, with a tentative D call TRBD1 (5 bases). Trimming shortened V by 1 base and J by 5 bases, and 11 bases separated the two germline ends. The CDR3 length is 14 residues. The germline gives CDR1 SGHAT, CDR2 FQNNGV. For the CDR3, the DNA is TGTGCCAGCAGCTTAGGAGTCGGGGGGACTGAAGCTTTCTTT. Translating it yields CASSLGVGGTEAFF. The full variable domain, rest sourced from reference TRBV11-2 and TRBJ1-1, is EAGVAQSPRYKIIEKRQSVAFWCNPISGHATLYWYQQILGQGPKLLIQFQNNGVVDDSQLPKDRFSAERLKGVDSTLKIQPAKLEDSAVYLCASSLGVGGTEAFFGQGTRLTVV.

This chain links TRBV7-3 with TRBJ2-6; D unclear. V dropped 4 bases and J dropped 0 bases, with 10 bases sitting between them. Germline loops: CDR1 SGHTA, CDR2 FQGTGA. The length of the CDR3 is 16 residues. Here the CDR3 reads CASSSRTGSGANVLTF. Here the CDR3 DNA reads TGTGCCAGCAGCTCCAGGACCGGCTCTGGGGCCAACGTCCTGACTTTC.

For the CDR3, the DNA is TGCGCCAGCAGCTTGTACACCGGGGAGCTGTTTTTT. Its translation is CASSLYTGELFF. The chain is built from TRBV5-1 and TRBJ2-2; no clear D gene. The CDR3 consists of 12 residues. Trimming cost V 1 base and J 3 bases, with 1 base left between them. Germline CDR1 SGHRS, CDR2 YFSETQ.

The CDR3 reads CATSRETGGNQPQHF. The DNA for the CDR3 is TGTGCCACCAGCAGAGAAACAGGGGGCAATCAGCCCCAGCATTTT. This rearrangement joins TRBV15 to TRBJ1-5, with TRBD1 matching 7 bases. V lost 0 bases, J lost 2 bases, and 1 base stayed unmatched. The CDR3 length is 15 residues. Germline V gene data show CDR1 as LNHNV and CDR2 as YYDKDF (reference sequence). The entire variable domain, with the rest obtained from reference TRBV15 and TRBJ1-5, is as follows: DAMVIQNPRYQVTQFGKPVTLSCSQTLNHNVMYWYQQKSSQAPKLLFHYYDKDFNNEADTPDNFQSRRPNTSFCFLDIRSPGLGDTAMYLCATSRETGGNQPQHFGDGTRLSIL.

The chain couples TRBV7-2 to TRBJ1-5, with D possibly TRBD1 on 5 matching bases. The CDR3 contains 15 residues. The V end lost 1 base, the J end lost 7 bases, and 14 bases lay between the germline ends. Germline V lookup: CDR1 SGHTA, CDR2 FQGNSA. CDR3 residues: CASSLDRLSQQPQHF. CDR3 coding DNA: TGTGCCAGCAGCTTAGACAGGCTATCCCAGCAGCCCCAGCATTTT.

V usage is TRBV27 and J usage is TRBJ1-5, with 7 bases matching TRBD1. Germline V gene sequence: CDR1 MNHEY, CDR2 SMNVEV (reference sequence). Trimming took 3 bases from V and 7 from J; bases not matched to a gene: 15. The CDR3 loop spans 17 amino acids. The CDR3 is CASSFPLKTGLGQPQHF. The CDR3 region has the DNA TGTGCCAGCAGTTTCCCACTAAAGACAGGGTTAGGGCAGCCCCAGCATTTT.

This rearrangement joins TRBV9 to TRBJ1-6; D possibly corresponds to TRBD1 (5 bases). This CDR3 has 15 residues. The V end was cut by 0 bases, the J end by 4 bases, with 8 bases between. Germline CDR1 reads SGDLS; CDR2 reads YYNGEE. CDR3 bases: TGTGCCAGCAGCGTAGGACAGACATATAATTCACCCCTCCACTTT. Its protein product is CASSVGQTYNSPLHF.